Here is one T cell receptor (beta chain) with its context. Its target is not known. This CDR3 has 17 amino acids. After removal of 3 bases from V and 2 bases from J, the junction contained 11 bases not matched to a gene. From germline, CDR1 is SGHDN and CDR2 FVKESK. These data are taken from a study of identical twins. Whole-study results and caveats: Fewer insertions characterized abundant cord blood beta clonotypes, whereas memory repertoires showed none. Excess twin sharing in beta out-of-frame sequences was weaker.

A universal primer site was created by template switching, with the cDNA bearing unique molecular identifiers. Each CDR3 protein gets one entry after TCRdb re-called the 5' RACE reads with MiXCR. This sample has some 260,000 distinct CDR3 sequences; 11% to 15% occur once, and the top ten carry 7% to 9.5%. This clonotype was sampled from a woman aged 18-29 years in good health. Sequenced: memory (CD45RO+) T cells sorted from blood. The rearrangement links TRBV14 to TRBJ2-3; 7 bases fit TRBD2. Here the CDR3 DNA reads TGTGCCAGCAGCCACCTTCCTAGCGGAATCAACACAGATACGCAGTATTTT. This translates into CASSHLPSGINTDTQYF.